This entry features one T cell receptor (beta chain) sequence. Its antigen is not known. These data come from a study of cytomegalovirus exposure and HLA in healthy donors. Overall study findings and caveats: Among the most significant clusters, several appeared linked to common viral pathogens in a later analysis. Later analysis associated a missense DCLRE1C variant with TCR beta V- and J-gene trimming.

The germline gives CDR1 LGHNA, CDR2 YNFKEQ. This CDR3 is 16 amino acids long. The V and J ends lost 0 bases and 7 bases respectively, with 16 bases between them. The PCR was carried out with 60 Vbeta primers and 13 Jbeta primers. TCRdb's copy holds only in-frame clones and misses some; the assay was immunoSEQ multiplex PCR. The data show some 110,000 clones, with about 81% seen just once and less than 3% held by the top ten. This TCR was recovered from a male donor in good health and CMV-seropositive. The rearrangement links TRBV4-2 to TRBJ2-1; D is possibly TRBD1 (5 bases). The specimen sequenced was PBMCs. The CDR3 DNA reads TGTGCCAGCAGCCAAGATTTGCAGGGTTTGTGGAATGAGCAGTTCTTC. As protein: CASSQDLQGLWNEQFF.